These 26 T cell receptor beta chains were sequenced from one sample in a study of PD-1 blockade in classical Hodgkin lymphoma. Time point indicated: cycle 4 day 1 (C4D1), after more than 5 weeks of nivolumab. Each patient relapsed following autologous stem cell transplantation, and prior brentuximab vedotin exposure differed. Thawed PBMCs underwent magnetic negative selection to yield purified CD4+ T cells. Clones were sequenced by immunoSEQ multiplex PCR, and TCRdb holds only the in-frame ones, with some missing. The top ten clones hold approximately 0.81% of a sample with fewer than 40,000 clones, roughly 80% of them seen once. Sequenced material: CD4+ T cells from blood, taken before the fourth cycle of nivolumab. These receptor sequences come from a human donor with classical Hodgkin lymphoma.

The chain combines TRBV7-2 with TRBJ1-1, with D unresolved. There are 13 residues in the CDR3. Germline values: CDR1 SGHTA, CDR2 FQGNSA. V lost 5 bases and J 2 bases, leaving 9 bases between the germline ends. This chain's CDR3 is CASSGVYNTEAFF. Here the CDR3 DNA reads TGTGCCAGCAGCGGGGTGTATAACACTGAAGCTTTCTTT.

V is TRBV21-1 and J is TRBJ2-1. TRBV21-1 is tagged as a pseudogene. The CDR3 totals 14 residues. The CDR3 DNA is TGTGCCAGCAGCAAAGTGATGGCGAAAAATGAGCAGTTCTTC. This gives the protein CASSKVMAKNEQFF.

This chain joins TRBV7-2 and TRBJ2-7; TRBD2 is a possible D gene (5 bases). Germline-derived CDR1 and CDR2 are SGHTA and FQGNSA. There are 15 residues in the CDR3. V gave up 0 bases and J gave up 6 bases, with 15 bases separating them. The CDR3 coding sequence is TGTGCCAGCAGCTTAGCGGCGGGCCGGGGTCCCGAGCAGTACTTC. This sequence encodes CASSLAAGRGPEQYF.

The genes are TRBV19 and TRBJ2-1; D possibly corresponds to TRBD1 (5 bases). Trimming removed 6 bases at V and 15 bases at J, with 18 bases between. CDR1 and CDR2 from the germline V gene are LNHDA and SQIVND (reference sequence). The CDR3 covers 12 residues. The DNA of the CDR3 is TGTGCCAGTAGCCAGGATGTAGGGGTTCGGTTCTTC. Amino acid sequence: CASSQDVGVRFF.

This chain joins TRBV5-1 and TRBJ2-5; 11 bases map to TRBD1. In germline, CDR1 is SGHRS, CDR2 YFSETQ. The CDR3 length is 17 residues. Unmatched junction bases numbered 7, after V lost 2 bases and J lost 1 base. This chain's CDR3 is CASSFRTGGAGQETQYF. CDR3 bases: TGCGCCAGCAGCTTTAGGACAGGGGGCGCAGGCCAAGAGACCCAGTACTTC.

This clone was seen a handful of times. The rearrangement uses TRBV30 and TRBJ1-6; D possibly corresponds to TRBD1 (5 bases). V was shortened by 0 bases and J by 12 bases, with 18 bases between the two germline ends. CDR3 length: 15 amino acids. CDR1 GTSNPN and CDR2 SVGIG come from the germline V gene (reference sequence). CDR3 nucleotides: TGTGCCTGGAGTGTACGGGGCAGAGACTGGGAACCCCTCCACTTT. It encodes CAWSVRGRDWEPLHF.

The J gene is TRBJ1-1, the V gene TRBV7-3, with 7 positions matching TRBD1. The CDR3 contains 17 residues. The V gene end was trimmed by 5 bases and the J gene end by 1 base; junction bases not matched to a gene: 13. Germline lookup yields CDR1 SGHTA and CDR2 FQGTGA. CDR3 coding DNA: TGTGCCAGCAGCCGGAGGGGACAGACCATAGGGAACACTGAAGCTTTCTTT. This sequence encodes CASSRRGQTIGNTEAFF.

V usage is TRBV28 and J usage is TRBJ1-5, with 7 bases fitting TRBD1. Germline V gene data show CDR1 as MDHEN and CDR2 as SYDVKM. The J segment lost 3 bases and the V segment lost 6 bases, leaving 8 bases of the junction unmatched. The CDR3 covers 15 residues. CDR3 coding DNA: TGTGCCAGCAGGGGTCTAGACAGGGTCAATCAGCCCCAGCATTTT. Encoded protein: CASRGLDRVNQPQHF.

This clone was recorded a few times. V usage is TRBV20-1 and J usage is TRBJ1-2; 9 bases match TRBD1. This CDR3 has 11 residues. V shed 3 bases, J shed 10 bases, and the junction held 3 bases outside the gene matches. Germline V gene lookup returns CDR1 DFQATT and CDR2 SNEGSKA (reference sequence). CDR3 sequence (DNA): TGCAGTGCTAGGAGGGACAGGGCCTACACCTTC. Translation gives CSARRDRAYTF.

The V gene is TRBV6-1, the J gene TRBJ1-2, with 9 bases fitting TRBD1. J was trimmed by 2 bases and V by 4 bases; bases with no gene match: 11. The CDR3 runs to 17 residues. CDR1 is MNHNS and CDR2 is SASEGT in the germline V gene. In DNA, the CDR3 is TGTGCCAGCAGTGTGGTGGGACAGGGCCCCATAAACTATGGCTACACCTTC. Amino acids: CASSVVGQGPINYGYTF.

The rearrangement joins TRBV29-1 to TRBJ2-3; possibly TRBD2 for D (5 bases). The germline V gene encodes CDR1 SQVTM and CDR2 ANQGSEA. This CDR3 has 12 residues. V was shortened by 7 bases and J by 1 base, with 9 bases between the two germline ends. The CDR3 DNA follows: TGCAGCGGAGGGTGGGGCACAGATACGCAGTATTTT. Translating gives CSGGWGTDTQYF.

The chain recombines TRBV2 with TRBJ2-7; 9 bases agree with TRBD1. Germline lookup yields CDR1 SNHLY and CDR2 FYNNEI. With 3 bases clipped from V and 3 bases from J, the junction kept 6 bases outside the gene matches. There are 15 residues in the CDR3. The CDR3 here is CASSEGTGTYYEQYF. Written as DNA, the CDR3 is TGTGCCAGCAGTGAGGGGACAGGGACTTACTACGAGCAGTACTTC.

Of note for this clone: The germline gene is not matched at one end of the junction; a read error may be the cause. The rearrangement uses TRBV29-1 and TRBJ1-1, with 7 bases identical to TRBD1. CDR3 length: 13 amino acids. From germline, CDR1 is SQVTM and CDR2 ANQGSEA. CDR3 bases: TGCAGCGCTGAACAGGGGCTGAACACTGAAGCTTTCTTT. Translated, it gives CSAEQGLNTEAFF.

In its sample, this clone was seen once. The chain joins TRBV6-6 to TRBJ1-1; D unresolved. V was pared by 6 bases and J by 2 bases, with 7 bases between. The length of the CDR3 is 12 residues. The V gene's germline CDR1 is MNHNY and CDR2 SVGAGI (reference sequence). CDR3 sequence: CASSPPNTEAFF. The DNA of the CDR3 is TGTGCCAGCAGCCCTCCTAACACTGAAGCTTTCTTT.

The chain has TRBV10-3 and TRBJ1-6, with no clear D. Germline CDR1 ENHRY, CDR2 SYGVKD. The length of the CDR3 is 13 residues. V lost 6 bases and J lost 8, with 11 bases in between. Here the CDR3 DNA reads TGTGCCATCAGCTGGGATAGGGATTCACCCCTCCACTTT. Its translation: CAISWDRDSPLHF.

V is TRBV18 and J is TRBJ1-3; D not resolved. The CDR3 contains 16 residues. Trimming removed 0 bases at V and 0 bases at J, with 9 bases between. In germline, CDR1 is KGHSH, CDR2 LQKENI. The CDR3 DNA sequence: TGTGCCAGCTCACCACCGTTGGCGCTCTCTGGAAACACCATATATTTT. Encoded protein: CASSPPLALSGNTIYF.

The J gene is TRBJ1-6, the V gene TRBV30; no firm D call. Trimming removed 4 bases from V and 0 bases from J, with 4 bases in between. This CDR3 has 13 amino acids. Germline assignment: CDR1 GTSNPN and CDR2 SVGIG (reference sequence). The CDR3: CAWKFSYNSPLHF. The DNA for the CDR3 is TGTGCCTGGAAATTCTCCTATAATTCACCCCTCCACTTT.

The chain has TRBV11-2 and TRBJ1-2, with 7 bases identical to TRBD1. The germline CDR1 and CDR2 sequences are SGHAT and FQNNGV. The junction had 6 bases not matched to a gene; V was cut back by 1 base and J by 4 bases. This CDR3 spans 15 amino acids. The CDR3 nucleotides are TGTGCCAGCAGCTTAGGGCAGGGGGGGCTCTATGGCTACACCTTC. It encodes CASSLGQGGLYGYTF.

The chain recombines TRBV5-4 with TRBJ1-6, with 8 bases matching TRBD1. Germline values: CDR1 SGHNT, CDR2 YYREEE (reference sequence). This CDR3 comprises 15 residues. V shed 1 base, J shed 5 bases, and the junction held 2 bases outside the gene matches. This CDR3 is CASSLSGGDNSPLHF. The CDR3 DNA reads TGTGCCAGCAGCTTGTCAGGGGGCGATAATTCACCCCTCCACTTT.

The CDR3 region is CASSDRPREPQHF. The CDR3, as DNA: TGTGCCAGCAGCGATAGGCCAAGAGAGCCCCAGCATTTT. The chain is built from TRBV28 and TRBJ1-5, with D uncertain. The V gene lost 6 bases and the J gene lost 8 bases, with 14 bases spanning the gap. This CDR3 contains 13 residues. In germline, CDR1 is MDHEN, CDR2 SYDVKM. Full variable domain (rest looked up from reference TRBV28 and TRBJ1-5): DVKVTQSSRYLVKRTGEKVFLECVQDMDHENMFWYRQDPGLGLRLIYFSYDVKMKEKGDIPEGYSVSREKKERFSLILESASTNQTSMYLCASSDRPREPQHFGDGTRLSIL.

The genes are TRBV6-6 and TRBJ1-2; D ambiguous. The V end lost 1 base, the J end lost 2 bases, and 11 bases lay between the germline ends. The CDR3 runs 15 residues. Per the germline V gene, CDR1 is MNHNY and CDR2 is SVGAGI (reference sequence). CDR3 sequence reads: CASSYWPQENYGYTF. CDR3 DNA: TGTGCCAGCAGTTACTGGCCCCAGGAAAACTATGGCTACACCTTC.

CDR3 sequence: CASSLLTGRDQPQHF. Here the CDR3 DNA reads TGTGCCAGCAGTTTATTAACAGGGAGAGATCAGCCCCAGCATTTT. The chain has TRBV28 and TRBJ1-5; weak D call: TRBD1 (6 bases). Germline CDR1 is MDHEN and CDR2 is SYDVKM. The CDR3 sequence is 15 residues long. V lost 1 base to trimming and J lost 5 bases, with 12 bases between them.

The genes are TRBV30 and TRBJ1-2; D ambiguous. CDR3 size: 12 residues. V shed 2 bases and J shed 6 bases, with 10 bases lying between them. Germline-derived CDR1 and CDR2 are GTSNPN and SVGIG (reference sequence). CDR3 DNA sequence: TGTGCCTGGAGTATGGGTCTGGATGGCTACACCTTC. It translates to CAWSMGLDGYTF.

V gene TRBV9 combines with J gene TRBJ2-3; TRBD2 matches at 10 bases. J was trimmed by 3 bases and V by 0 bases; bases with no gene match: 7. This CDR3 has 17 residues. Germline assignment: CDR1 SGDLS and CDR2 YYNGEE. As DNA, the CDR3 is TGTGCCAGCAGCGTAGGGGTCTCGGGACTAGCGACAGATACGCAGTATTTT. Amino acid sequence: CASSVGVSGLATDTQYF.

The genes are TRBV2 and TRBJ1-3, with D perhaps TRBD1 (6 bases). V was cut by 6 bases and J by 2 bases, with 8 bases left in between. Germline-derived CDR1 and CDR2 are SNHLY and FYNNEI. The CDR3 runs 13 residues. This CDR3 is CASRQGPGNTIYF. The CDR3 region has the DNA TGTGCCAGCAGGCAGGGGCCTGGAAACACCATATATTTT.

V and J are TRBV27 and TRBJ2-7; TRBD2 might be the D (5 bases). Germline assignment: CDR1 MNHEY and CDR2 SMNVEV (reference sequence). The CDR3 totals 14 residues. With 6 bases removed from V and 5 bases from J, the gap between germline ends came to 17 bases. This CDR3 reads CASSPPGVPHEQYF. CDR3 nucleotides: TGTGCCAGCAGCCCTCCCGGGGTTCCCCACGAGCAGTACTTC.